This T cell receptor (beta chain) is drawn from a study of cytomegalovirus exposure and HLA in healthy donors. General study points: A later examination showed that TCR association rates differed by HLA locus, with DRB1 most and HLA-C fewest.

The CDR3 consists of 14 residues. Notes on this clone: Its antigen is not known.

The PCR ran on 60 Vbeta and 13 Jbeta primers. Sequencing was performed with immunoSEQ multiplex PCR; in TCRdb, only in-frame clones are kept and a portion is missing. Among some 180,000 clones listed, just over 75% were seen once. The chain links TRBV21-1 to TRBJ2-2; the tabulated D call, TRBD2, remains unverified against the DNA. TRBV21-1 is assigned pseudogene status. This TCR derives from a woman aged 55-69 years in good health and CMV-seropositive. The sample comprised PBMCs. CDR3 protein: CASSKKRGGGELFF. CDR3 DNA: TGTGCCAGCAGCAAAAAGAGGGGGGGAGGGGAGCTGTTTTTT.